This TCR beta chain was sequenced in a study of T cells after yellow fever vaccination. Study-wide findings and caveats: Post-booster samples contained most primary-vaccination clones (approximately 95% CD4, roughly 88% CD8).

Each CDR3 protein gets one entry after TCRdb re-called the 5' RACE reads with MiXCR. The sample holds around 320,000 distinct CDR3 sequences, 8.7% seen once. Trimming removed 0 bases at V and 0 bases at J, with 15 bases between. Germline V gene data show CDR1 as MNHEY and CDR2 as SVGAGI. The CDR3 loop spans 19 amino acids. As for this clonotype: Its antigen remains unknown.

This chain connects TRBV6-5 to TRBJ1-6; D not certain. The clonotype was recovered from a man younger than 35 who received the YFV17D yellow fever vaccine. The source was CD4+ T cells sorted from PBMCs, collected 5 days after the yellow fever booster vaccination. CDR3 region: CASSYSVRGSSSYNSPLHF. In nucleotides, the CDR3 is TGTGCCAGCAGTTACTCGGTTCGTGGCTCAAGCTCCTATAATTCACCCCTCCACTTT.